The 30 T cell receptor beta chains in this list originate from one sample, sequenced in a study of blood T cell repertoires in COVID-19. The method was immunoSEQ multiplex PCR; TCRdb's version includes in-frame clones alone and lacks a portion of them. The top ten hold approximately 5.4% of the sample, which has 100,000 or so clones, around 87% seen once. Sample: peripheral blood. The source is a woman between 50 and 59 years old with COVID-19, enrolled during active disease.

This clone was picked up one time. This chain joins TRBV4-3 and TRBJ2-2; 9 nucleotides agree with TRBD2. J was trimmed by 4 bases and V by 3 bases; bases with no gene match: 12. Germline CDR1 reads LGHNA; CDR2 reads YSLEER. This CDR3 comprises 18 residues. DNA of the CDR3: TGCGCCAGCAGCCATCTCTGGGGAGCGGGGGGTCCCACCGGGGAGCTGTTTTTT. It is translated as CASSHLWGAGGPTGELFF.

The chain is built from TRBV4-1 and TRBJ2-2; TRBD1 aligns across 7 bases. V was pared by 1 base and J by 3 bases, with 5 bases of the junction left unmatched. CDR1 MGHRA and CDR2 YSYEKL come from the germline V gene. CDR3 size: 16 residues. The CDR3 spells CASSQGLTGHTGELFF. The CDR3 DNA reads TGCGCCAGCAGCCAAGGTCTGACAGGGCACACCGGGGAGCTGTTTTTT.

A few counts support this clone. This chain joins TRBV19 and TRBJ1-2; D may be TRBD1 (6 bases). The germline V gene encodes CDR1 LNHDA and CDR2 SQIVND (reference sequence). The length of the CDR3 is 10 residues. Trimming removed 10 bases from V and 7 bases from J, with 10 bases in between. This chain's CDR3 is CATQGGGYTF. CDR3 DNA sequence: TGTGCCACCCAAGGGGGTGGCTACACCTTC.

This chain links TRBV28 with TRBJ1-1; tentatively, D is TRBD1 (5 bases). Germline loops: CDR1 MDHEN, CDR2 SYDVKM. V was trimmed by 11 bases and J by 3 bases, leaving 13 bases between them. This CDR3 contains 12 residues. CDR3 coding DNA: TGTGCCCCCAAGGCGACAGACACTGAAGCTTTCTTT. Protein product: CAPKATDTEAFF. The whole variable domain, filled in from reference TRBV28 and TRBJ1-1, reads DVKVTQSSRYLVKRTGEKVFLECVQDMDHENMFWYRQDPGLGLRLIYFSYDVKMKEKGDIPEGYSVSREKKERFSLILESASTNQTSMYLCAPKATDTEAFFGQGTRLTVV.

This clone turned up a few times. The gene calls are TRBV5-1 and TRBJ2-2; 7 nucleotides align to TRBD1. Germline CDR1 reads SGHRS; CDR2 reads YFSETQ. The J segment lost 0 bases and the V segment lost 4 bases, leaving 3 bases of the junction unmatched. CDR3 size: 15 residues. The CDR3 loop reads CASSQGQTNTGELFF. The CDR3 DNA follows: TGCGCCAGCAGCCAGGGACAGACGAACACCGGGGAGCTGTTTTTT.

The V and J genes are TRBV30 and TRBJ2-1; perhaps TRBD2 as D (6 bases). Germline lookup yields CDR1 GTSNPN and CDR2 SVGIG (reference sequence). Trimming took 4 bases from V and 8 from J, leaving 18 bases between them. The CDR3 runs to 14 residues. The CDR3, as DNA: TGTGCCTGGACAAACCCCTTTGCGGGATATGAGCAGTTCTTC. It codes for CAWTNPFAGYEQFF.

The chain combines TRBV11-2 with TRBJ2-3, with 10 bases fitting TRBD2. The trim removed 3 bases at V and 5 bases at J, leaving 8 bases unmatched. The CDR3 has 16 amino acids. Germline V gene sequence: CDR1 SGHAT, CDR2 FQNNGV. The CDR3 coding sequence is TGTGCCAGCAGCTTCGGTAGCGGGGGGCTAATAGATACGCAGTATTTT. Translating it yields CASSFGSGGLIDTQYF.

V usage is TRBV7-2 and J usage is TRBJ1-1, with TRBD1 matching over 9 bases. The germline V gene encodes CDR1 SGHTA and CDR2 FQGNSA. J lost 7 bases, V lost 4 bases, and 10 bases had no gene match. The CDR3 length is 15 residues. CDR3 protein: CASSSYRDREGEAFF. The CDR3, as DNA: TGTGCCAGCAGCTCCTACCGGGACAGGGAAGGTGAAGCTTTCTTT.

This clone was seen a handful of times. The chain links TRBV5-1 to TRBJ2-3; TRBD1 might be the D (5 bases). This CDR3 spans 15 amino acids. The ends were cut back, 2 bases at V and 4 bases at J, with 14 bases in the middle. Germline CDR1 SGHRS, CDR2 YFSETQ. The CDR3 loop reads CASSFPRASPDTQYF. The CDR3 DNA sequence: TGCGCCAGCAGCTTCCCCAGGGCCTCCCCAGATACGCAGTATTTT. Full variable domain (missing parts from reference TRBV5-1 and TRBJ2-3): KAGVTQTPRYLIKTRGQQVTLSCSPISGHRSVSWYQQTPGQGLQFLFEYFSETQRNKGNFPGRFSGRQFSNSRSEMNVSTLELGDSALYLCASSFPRASPDTQYFGPGTRLTVL.

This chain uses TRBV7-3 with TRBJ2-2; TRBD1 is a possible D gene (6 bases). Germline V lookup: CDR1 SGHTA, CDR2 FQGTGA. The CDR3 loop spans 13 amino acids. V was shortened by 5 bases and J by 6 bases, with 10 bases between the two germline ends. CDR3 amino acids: CASSGQGSGELFF. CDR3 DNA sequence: TGTGCCAGCAGCGGCCAGGGGTCCGGGGAGCTGTTTTTT.

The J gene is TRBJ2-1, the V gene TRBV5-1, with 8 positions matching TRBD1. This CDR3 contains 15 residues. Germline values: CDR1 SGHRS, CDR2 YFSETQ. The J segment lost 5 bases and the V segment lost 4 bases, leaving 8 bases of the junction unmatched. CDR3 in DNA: TGCGCCAGCAGCGAGACAGGGGACCTAGACAATGAGCAGTTCTTC. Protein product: CASSETGDLDNEQFF.

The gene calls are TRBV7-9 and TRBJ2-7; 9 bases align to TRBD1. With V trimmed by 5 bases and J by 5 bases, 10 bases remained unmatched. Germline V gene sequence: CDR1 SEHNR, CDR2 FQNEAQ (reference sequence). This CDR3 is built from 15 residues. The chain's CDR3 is CASSKAGTGLHEQYF. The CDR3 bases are TGTGCCAGCAGCAAAGCCGGGACAGGGCTCCACGAGCAGTACTTC.

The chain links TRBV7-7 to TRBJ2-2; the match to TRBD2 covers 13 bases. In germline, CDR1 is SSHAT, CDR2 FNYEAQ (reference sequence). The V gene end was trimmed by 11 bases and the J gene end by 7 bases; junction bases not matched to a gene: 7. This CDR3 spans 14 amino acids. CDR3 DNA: TGTGCCGTAACTAGCGGGGGGGCTTTCGGGGAGCTGTTTTTT. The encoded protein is CAVTSGGAFGELFF. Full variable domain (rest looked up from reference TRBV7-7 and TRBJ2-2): GAGVSQSPRYKVTKRGQDVTLRCDPISSHATLYWYQQALGQGPEFLTYFNYEAQPDKSGLPSDRFSAERPEGSISTLTIQRTEQRDSAMYRCAVTSGGAFGELFFGEGSRLTVL.

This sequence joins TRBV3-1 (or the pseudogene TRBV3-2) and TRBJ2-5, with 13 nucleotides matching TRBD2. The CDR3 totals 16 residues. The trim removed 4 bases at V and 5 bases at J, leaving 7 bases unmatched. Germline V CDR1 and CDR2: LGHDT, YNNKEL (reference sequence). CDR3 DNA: TGTGCCAGCAGCCTAACTAGCGGGGGGGCGTATGAGACCCAGTACTTC. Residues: CASSLTSGGAYETQYF.

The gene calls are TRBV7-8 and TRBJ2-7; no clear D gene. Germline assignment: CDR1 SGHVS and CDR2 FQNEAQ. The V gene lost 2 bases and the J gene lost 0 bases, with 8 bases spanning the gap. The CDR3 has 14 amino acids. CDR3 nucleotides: TGTGCCAGCAGCTTATCGAGGAGCTCCTACGAGCAGTACTTC. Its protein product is CASSLSRSSYEQYF.

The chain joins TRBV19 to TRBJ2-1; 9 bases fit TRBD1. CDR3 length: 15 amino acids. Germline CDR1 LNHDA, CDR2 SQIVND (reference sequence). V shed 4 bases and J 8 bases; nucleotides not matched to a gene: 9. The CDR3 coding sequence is TGTGCCAGTAGTACGATCGGACAGGGGTTCGATGAGCAGTTCTTC. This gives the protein CASSTIGQGFDEQFF.

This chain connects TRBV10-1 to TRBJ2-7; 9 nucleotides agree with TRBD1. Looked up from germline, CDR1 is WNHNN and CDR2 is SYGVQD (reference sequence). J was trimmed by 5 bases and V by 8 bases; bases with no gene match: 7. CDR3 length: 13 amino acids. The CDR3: CASGPGQGDEQYF. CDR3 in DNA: TGCGCCAGCGGCCCGGGACAGGGCGACGAGCAGTACTTC.

The CDR3 DNA reads TGTGCCAGCTCACCGAGGGGAGGTGGGGCCAACGTCCTGACTTTC. It is translated as CASSPRGGGANVLTF. This chain joins TRBV18 and TRBJ2-6, with D perhaps TRBD2 (6 bases). The CDR3 spans 15 residues. V shed 3 bases and J shed 3 bases, with 9 bases lying between them. Germline values: CDR1 KGHSH, CDR2 LQKENI.

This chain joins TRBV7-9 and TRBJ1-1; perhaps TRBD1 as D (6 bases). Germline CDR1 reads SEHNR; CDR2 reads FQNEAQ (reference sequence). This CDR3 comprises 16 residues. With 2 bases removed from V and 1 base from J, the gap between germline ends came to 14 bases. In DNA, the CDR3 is TGTGCCAGCAGCTTACGAAACAGGGAATCGAACACTGAAGCTTTCTTT. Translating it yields CASSLRNRESNTEAFF.

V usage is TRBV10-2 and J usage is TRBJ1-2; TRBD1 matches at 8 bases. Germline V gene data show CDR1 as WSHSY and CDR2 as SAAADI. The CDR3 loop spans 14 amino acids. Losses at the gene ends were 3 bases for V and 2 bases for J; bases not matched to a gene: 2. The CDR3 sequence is CASSDPGGNYGYTF. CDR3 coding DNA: TGCGCCAGCAGTGATCCAGGGGGCAACTATGGCTACACCTTC.

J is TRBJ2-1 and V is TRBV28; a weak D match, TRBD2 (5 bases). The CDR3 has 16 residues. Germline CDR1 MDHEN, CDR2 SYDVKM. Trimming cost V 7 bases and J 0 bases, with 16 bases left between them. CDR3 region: CASTPIGEFSYNEQFF. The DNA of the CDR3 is TGTGCCAGCACCCCAATTGGGGAGTTCTCCTACAATGAGCAGTTCTTC.

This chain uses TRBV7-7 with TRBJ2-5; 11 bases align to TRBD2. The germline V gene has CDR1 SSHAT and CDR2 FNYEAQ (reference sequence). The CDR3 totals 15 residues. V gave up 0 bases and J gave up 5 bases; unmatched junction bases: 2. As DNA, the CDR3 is TGTGCCAGCAGCTTAGCTAGCGGGGGGGCTGAGACCCAGTACTTC. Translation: CASSLASGGAETQYF.

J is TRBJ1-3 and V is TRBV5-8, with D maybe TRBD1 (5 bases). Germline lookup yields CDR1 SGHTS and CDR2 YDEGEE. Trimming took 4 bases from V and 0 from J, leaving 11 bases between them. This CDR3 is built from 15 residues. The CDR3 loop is CASSIRQSSGNTIYF. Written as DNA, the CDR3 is TGTGCCAGCAGCATCAGACAGAGCTCTGGAAACACCATATATTTT.

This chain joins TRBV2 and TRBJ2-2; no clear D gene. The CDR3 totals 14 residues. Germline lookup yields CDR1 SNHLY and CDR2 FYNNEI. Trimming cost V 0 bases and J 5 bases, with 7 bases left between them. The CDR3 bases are TGTGCCAGCAGTGAAGCTCTAAGTACCGGGGAGCTGTTTTTT. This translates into CASSEALSTGELFF.

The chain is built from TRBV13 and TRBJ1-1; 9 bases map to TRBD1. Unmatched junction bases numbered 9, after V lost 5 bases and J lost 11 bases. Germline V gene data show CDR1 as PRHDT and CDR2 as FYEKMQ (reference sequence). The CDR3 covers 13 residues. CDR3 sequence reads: CASSQSNRGLAFF. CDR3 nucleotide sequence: TGTGCCAGCAGCCAGAGCAACAGGGGGCTTGCTTTCTTT.

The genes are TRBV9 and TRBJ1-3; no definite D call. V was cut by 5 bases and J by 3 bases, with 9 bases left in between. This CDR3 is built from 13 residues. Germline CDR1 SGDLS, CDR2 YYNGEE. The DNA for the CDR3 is TGTGCCAGCAGGAGGCTTGGTGGAAACACCATATATTTT. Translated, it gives CASRRLGGNTIYF.

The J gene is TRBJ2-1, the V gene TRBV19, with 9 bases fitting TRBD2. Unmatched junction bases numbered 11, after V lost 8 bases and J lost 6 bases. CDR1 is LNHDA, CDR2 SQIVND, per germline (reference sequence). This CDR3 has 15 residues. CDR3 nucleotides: TGTGCCAGTGCCAACCCCGGGACTAGCCGCAATGAGCAGTTCTTC. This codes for CASANPGTSRNEQFF.

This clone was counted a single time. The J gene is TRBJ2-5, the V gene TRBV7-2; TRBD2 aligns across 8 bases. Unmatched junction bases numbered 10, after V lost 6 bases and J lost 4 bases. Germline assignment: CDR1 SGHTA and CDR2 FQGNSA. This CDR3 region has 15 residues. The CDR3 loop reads CASREQRGPGETQYF. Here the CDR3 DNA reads TGTGCCAGCAGAGAGCAGCGGGGGCCGGGAGAGACCCAGTACTTC.

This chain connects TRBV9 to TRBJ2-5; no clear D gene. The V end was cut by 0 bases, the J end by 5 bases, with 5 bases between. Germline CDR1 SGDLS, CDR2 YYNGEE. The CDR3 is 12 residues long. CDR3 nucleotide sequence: TGTGCCAGCAGCGTAGAATCGGAGACCCAGTACTTC. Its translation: CASSVESETQYF.

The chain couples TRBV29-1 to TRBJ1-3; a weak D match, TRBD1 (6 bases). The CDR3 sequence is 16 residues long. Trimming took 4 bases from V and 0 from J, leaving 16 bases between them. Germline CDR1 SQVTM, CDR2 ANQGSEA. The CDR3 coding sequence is TGCAGCGTTGTCCTCGGACAGCGCTCCTCTGGAAACACCATATATTTT. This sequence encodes CSVVLGQRSSGNTIYF.